This T cell receptor (beta chain) appears in the sequencing data of a study of blood T cell repertoires in COVID-19. Individuals aged about 18 to 90 years were recruited from around 22 US areas. The authors' processing: Estimates of nucleated cell counts were drawn from the amplification of reference gene primers. Profiling relied on immunoSEQ multiplex PCR, and the TCRdb table lists in-frame clones only, not all of them. V and J calls and clone size come straight from that table; D and trimming were deduced from the DNA. The sample lists some 170,000 clones; 85% to 90% were seen once. Ten or more counts support this clone. Between the trimmed V and J ends, which lost 4 bases and 3 bases, there was a span of 16 bases. CDR1 is SGDLS, CDR2 YYNGEE, per germline. The CDR3 runs to 15 residues.

The chain couples TRBV9 to TRBJ1-2; perhaps TRBD1 as D (6 bases). Specimen: PBMCs or T cells enriched from blood (not recorded which). The receptor was derived from a man in his forties who had recovered from COVID-19. The CDR3 DNA reads as TGTGCCAGCAGCCACAACGTACAGGGCGACTATGGCTACACCTTC. Translation: CASSHNVQGDYGYTF.